A single T cell receptor (beta chain) is shown here with its context. The antigen is unknown. Triplicate sorts of some 300,000 cells per CD8+ subset. This sample is part of a study of CXCR3-negative and CXCR3-positive naive CD8 T cells. Study overall: The libraries together contributed 150 million or so TRB reads, each supplying about 1.5 +/- 0.3 million.

CDR1 is SGHNT, CDR2 YYREEE, per germline (reference sequence). CDR3 length equals 14 residues. The libraries of TRB cDNA were constructed through 5' RACE using UMI labels. TCRdb derives one entry per CDR3 protein from the 5' RACE reads, leaving out DNA. Its table lists 48,000 or so distinct CDR3 sequences. Findings and limits, study-wide: Comparably high diversity marked both naive subsets, whereas memory CD8+ cells had much lower diversity. CXCR3 expression partially decreased after cryopreservation; most assays used fresh PBMCs.

The chain joins TRBV5-4 to TRBJ2-7. Sequencing was carried out using memory CD8+ T cells from blood. The receptor was isolated from a human donor in good health. Some clones in this sample may be carry-over from other donors' samples. The CDR3 region is CASSLGSASYEQYF.